This T cell receptor beta chain is drawn from a study of neoadjuvant anti-PD-1 for oral cavity cancer. Time point: after neoadjuvant nivolumab, at surgical resection. Blood cells were analyzed directly, without culture or expansion. Germline assignment: CDR1 MNHEY and CDR2 SMNVEV (reference sequence). The CDR3 is 15 residues long. Trimming removed 6 bases at V and 1 base at J, with 12 bases between. Blood libraries mostly used approximately 0.5 ug genomic DNA, six replicates each. Produced via immunoSEQ multiplex PCR; TCRdb's table is partial and in-frame only. The sample has around 14,000 clones, roughly 70% seen once.

The TCR sequence derives from a person between 40 and 85 years old with oral cavity squamous cell carcinoma. Source: PBMCs, taken after nivolumab (anti-PD-1) treatment. V usage is TRBV27 and J usage is TRBJ2-2, with D perhaps TRBD1 (6 bases). This CDR3 is CASRVGQQNTGELFF. Written as DNA, the CDR3 is TGTGCCAGCAGGGTTGGACAGCAGAACACCGGGGAGCTGTTTTTT.